Below, 4 T cell receptor beta chains from the same sample are listed, as sequenced in a study of CD8 T cells in Susac syndrome (dated by TCRdb to about 2019). To prepare the library, the immunoSEQ multiplex PCR assay was applied. RNA was extracted using the RNeasy kit, and roughly 0.45 to 1 microgram was reverse transcribed with random hexamers. TCRdb trimmed public reads at Q25 via fastp, called clones via MiXCR and kept in-frame beta chains. Every entry covers one CDR3 protein and lists the most common genes and DNA from its rows. The sample table holds roughly 130,000 distinct CDR3 sequences, of which roughly 96% were seen once. The ten largest make up roughly 0.12% of the sample. Sequenced: CD4+ T cells from PBMCs. The receptors come from a human donor in good health.

The V call is TRBV3-1, the J call TRBJ1-2; TRBD1 might be the D (5 bases). The V gene's germline CDR1 is LGHDT and CDR2 YNNKEL (reference sequence). The V and J ends lost 8 bases and 2 bases respectively, with 18 bases between them. This CDR3 has 15 amino acids. CDR3: CASSPRGGDNYGYTF. In DNA, the CDR3 is TGTGCCAGCTCGCCCCGGGGGGGAGACAACTATGGCTACACCTTC.

This chain uses TRBV12-3 or TRBV12-4 with TRBJ1-3, with D perhaps TRBD1 (5 bases). This CDR3 is built from 16 residues. Trimming shortened V by 6 bases and J by 0 bases, and 15 bases separated the two germline ends. Here the CDR3 reads CASRKAGTASGNTIYF. CDR3 DNA: TGTGCCAGCAGAAAAGCCGGGACGGCCTCTGGAAACACCATATATTTT.

The table lists this clonotype with a few counts. This chain links TRBV19 with TRBJ1-2; 11 bases are shared with TRBD1. This CDR3 spans 16 amino acids. Germline-derived CDR1 and CDR2 are LNHDA and SQIVND (reference sequence). V trimming: 8 bases; J trimming: 2 bases; junction bases outside the gene matches: 10. The CDR3 coding sequence is TGTGCCAGTGTACCGGGACAGGGGGTTCCCAACTATGGCTACACCTTC. This translates into CASVPGQGVPNYGYTF. The entire variable domain, with the rest obtained from reference TRBV19 and TRBJ1-2, is as follows: DGGITQSPKYLFRKEGQNVTLSCEQNLNHDAMYWYRQDPGQGLRLIYYSQIVNDFQKGDIAEGYSVSREKKESFPLTVTSAQKNPTAFYLCASVPGQGVPNYGYTFGSGTRLTVV.

This rearrangement joins TRBV6-5 to TRBJ2-3; TRBD2 aligns across 7 bases. V shed 8 bases, J shed 4 bases, and the junction held 9 bases outside the gene matches. The CDR3 has 14 residues. Germline V gene data show CDR1 as MNHEY and CDR2 as SVGAGI. The CDR3 DNA is TGTGCCAGCGCGTACCGGGAGGAAGCAGATACGCAGTATTTT. Amino acids: CASAYREEADTQYF.